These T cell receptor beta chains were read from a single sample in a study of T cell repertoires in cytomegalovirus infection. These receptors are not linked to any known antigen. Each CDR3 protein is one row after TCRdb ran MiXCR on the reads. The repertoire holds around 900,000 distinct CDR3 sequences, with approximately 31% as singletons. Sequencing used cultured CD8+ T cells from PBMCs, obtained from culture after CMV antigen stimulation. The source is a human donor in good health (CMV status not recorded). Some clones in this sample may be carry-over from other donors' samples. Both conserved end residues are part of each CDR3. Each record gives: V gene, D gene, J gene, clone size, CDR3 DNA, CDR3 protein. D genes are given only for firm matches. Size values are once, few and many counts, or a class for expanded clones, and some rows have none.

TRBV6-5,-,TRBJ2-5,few,TGTGCCAGCAGTTACCAACAACAGGTCCGCGAGACCCAGTACTTC,CASSYQQQVRETQYF
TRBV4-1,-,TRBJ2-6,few,TGCGCCAGCAGCCAAGAGGCAGGGGATTATACTGGGGCCAACGTCCTGACTTTC,CASSQEAGDYTGANVLTF
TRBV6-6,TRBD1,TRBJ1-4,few,TGTGCCAGCGCCCCAGGGACAGGGAATGAAAAACTGTTTTTT,CASAPGTGNEKLFF
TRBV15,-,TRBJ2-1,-,TGTGCCACCAGCAGAGATCTGGGCAGGGGTCGGTCGAATGAGCAGTTCTTC,CATSRDLGRGRSNEQFF
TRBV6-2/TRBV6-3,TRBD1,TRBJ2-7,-,TGTGCCAGCAGTTCCTCCCGGGACAGATCCTACCACGAGCAGTACTTC,CASSSSRDRSYHEQYF
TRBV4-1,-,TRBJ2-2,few,TGCGCCAGCACCCACAGGTTAAACACCGGGGAGCTGTTTTTT,CASTHRLNTGELFF
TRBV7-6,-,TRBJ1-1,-,TGTGCCAGCAGCTCCCCTGGCAGGGCCACTGAAGCTTTCTTT,CASSSPGRATEAFF
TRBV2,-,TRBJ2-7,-,TGTGCCAGCAGTGAGGGCAGGCCCTACGAGCAGTACTTC,CASSEGRPYEQYF
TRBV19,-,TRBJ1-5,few,TGTGCCAGTAGTATAGGGTTGGATCAGCCCCAGCATTTT,CASSIGLDQPQHF
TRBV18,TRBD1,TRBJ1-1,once,TGTGCCAGCTCACCATCTTCGACAGGGGCGGGCACTGAAGCTTTCTTT,CASSPSSTGAGTEAFF
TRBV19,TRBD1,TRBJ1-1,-,TGTGCCAGTCAGCCGGGACAGGGATTGAACACTGAAGCTTTCTTT,CASQPGQGLNTEAFF
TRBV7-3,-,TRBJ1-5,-,TGTGCCAGCAGCCCGTCCTGTAAGGACCGCAATCAGCCCCAGCATTTT,CASSPSCKDRNQPQHF
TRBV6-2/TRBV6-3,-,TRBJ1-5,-,TGTGCCAGCAGTAGCCTGGGACTGCCATGGAGCAATCAGCCCCAGCATTTT,CASSSLGLPWSNQPQHF
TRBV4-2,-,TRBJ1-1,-,TGTGCCAGCAGCCAAGACGGGGCAGCTGAAGCTTTCTTT,CASSQDGAAEAFF
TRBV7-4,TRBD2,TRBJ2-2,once,TGTGCCAGCAGGCCTACTAGCGGGGGCCCTCTAGCCGGGGAGCTGTTTTTT,CASRPTSGGPLAGELFF
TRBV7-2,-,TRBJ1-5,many,TGTGCCAGCAGCTATTGGGATAGCAATCAGCCCCAGCATTTT,CASSYWDSNQPQHF
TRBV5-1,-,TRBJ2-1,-,TGCGCCAGCAGCTTCGGGGGACAGTCCTACAATGAGCAGTTCTTC,CASSFGGQSYNEQFF
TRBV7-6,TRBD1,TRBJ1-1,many,TGTGCCAGCAGCTTAGGGGGGACAGGGGTTGGATACACTGAAGCTTTCTTT,CASSLGGTGVGYTEAFF
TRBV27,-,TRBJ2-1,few,TGTGCCAGCAGTTTATCCTCAGGGAATGAGCAGTTCTTC,CASSLSSGNEQFF
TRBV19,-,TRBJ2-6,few,TGTGCCAGTAGTATCGCCAGGGTACCTGGGGCCAACGTCCTGACTTTC,CASSIARVPGANVLTF
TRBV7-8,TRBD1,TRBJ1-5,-,TGTGCCAGCAGCTCCTGGACAGGGATAGGCAATCAGCCCCAGCATTTT,CASSSWTGIGNQPQHF
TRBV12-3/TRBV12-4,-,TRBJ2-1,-,TGTGCCAGCAGTCAGACTAGTCTTGAGCAGTTCTTC,CASSQTSLEQFF
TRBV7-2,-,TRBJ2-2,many,TGTGCCAGCAGCTCGTCTAAGGTCGCCTCGAACACCGGGGAGCTGTTTTTT,CASSSSKVASNTGELFF
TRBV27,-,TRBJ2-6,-,TGTGCCAGCCGCGACGGGACCAACGTCCTGACTTTC,CASRDGTNVLTF
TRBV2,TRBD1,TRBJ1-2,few,TGTGCCAGCCCTGAAGCAGGGGGAGGCTACACCTTC,CASPEAGGGYTF
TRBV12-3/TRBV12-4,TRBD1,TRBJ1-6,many,TGTGCCAGCAGTTCCGCCGGGACAGCTAATTCACCCCTCCACTTT,CASSSAGTANSPLHF
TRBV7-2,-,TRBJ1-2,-,TGTGCCAGCACCTTGGGATATGGCTACACCTTC,CASTLGYGYTF
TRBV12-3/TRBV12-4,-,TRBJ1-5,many,TGTGCCAGCAGTTTATCGGGGACTCAGCTGCCCCAGCATTTT,CASSLSGTQLPQHF
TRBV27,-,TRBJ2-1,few,TGTGCCAGCAGTTTATCCCAGGGTAACAATGAGCAGTTCTTC,CASSLSQGNNEQFF
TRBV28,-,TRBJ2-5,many,TGTGCCAGCACCCACCTTGGACAAGAGGAGACCCAGTACTTC,CASTHLGQEETQYF
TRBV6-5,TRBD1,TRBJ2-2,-,TGTGCCAGCAGTTGGACAGGGGTGAACGGGGAGCTGTTTTTT,CASSWTGVNGELFF
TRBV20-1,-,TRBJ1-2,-,TGCAGTGCTAGAGTTGGCAGGGCCAACTATGGCTACACCTTC,CSARVGRANYGYTF